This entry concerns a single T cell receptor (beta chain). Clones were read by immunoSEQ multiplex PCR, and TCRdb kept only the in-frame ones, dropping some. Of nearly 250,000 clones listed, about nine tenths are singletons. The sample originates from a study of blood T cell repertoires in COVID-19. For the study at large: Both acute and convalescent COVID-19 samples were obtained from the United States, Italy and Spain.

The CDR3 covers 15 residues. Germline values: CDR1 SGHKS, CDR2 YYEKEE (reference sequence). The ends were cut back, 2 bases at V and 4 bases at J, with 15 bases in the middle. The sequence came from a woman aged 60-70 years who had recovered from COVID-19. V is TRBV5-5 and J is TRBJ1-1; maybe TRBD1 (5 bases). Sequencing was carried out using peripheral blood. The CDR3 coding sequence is TGTGCCAGCAGCTTCGAAACCAGGGTATTCACTGAAGCTTTCTTT. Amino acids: CASSFETRVFTEAFF.